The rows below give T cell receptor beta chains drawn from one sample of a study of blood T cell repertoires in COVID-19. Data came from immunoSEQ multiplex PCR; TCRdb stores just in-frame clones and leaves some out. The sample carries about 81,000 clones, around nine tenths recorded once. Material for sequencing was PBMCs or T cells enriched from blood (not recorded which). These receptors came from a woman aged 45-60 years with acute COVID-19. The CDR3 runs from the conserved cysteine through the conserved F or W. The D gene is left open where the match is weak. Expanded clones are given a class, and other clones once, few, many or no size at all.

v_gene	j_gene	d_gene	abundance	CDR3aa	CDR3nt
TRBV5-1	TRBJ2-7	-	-	CASSLEGVRGEQYF	TGCGCCAGCAGCTTGGAGGGAGTAAGAGGAGAGCAGTACTTC
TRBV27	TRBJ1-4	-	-	CASSFRGTTNEKLFF	TGTGCCAGCAGTTTTAGGGGGACAACTAATGAAAAACTGTTTTTT
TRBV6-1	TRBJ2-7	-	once	CASSEAFGGGQGYEQYF	TGTGCCAGCAGTGAAGCCTTCGGGGGAGGCCAGGGCTACGAGCAGTACTTC
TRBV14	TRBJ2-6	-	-	CASSTSGANVLTF	TGTGCCAGCAGTACTTCTGGGGCCAACGTCCTGACTTTC
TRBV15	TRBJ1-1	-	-	CATSREWGGGTEAFF	TGTGCCACCAGCAGAGAATGGGGAGGTGGCACTGAAGCTTTCTTT
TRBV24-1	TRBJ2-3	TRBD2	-	CATSDPSGRWNTQYF	TGTGCCACCAGTGATCCTAGCGGGAGATGGAATACGCAGTATTTT
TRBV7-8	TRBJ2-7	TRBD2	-	CASSLVASSGRYEQYF	TGTGCCAGCAGCTTAGTAGCATCTAGCGGGAGGTACGAGCAGTACTTC
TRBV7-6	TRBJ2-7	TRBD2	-	CASSLGSGRAEEQYF	TGTGCCAGCAGCTTAGGGAGCGGGAGGGCTGAAGAGCAGTACTTC
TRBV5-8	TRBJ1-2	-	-	CATSRLNYGYTF	TGTGCCACTTCCCGACTGAACTATGGCTACACCTTC
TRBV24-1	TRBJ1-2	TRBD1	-	CATSDWDSYGYTF	TGTGCCACCAGTGATTGGGACAGCTATGGCTACACCTTC
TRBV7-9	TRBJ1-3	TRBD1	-	CASSPQQGTSGNTIYF	TGTGCCAGCAGCCCCCAACAGGGGACCTCTGGAAACACCATATATTTT
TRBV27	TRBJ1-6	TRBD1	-	CASSWDRENSPLHF	TGTGCCAGCAGTTGGGACAGGGAAAATTCACCCCTCCACTTT
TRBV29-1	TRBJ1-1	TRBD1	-	CSVVGGQANTEAFF	TGCAGCGTTGTGGGAGGACAGGCGAACACTGAAGCTTTCTTT
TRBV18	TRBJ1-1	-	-	CASSPDSRREAFF	TGTGCCAGCTCTCCAGACAGTCGGCGAGAAGCTTTCTTT
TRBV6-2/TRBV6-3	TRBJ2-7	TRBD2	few	CASSGTSVINEQYF	TGTGCCAGCAGTGGGACTAGCGTTATCAACGAGCAGTACTTC
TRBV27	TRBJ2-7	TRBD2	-	CASSSTSGRRYEQYF	TGTGCCAGCAGTTCAACTAGCGGGAGAAGGTACGAGCAGTACTTC
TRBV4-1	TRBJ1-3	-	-	CASSHEATRGNTIYF	TGCGCCAGCAGCCATGAGGCCACGCGGGGAAACACCATATATTTT
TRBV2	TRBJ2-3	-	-	CASSGRVSTDTQYF	TGTGCCAGCAGTGGGAGGGTTAGCACAGATACGCAGTATTTT
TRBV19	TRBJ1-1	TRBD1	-	CASSRRQGVNTEAFF	TGTGCCAGTAGCCGGCGACAGGGGGTGAACACTGAAGCTTTCTTT
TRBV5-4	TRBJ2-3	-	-	CASSRARGASTDTQYF	TGTGCCAGCAGCCGCGCCCGGGGGGCTAGCACAGATACGCAGTATTTT
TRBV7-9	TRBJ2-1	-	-	CASSFGLNEQFF	TGTGCCAGCAGCTTCGGGTTGAATGAGCAGTTCTTC
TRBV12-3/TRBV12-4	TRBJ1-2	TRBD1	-	CASSQGQGDTF	TGTGCCAGCAGCCAGGGACAGGGTGACACCTTC
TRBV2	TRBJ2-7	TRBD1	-	CASSEHRGLTYEQYF	TGTGCCAGCAGTGAGCACAGGGGGCTTACCTACGAGCAGTACTTC